Reported below is one TCR beta chain. This record comes from a study of blood T cell repertoires in COVID-19. On the study more broadly: COVID-19 samples collected from the United States, Italy and Spain covered acute and convalescent phases. Nucleic acid was either cDNA or gDNA, and it came from T cells, B-cell-depleted T cells, or PBMCs.

CDR3 size: 15 residues. Unmatched junction bases numbered 8, after V lost 8 bases and J lost 2 bases. CDR1 and CDR2 (germline): SGHNT, YENEEA. Assay: immunoSEQ multiplex PCR; the TCRdb copy retains only in-frame clones and omits some. This table has approximately 130,000 clones, around 76% appearing once. This clonotype was obtained from a human donor in a cohort sampled during active COVID-19. The chain couples TRBV11-3 to TRBJ1-1, with 10 bases lining up with TRBD1. The sequenced sample consisted of peripheral blood. CDR3 bases: TGTGCCAGCTCTAAAAGGACAGGGGGAAACACTGAAGCTTTCTTT. Translated, it gives CASSKRTGGNTEAFF. Filled out from reference TRBV11-3 and TRBJ1-1, the complete variable domain reads EAGVVQSPRYKIIEKKQPVAFWCNPISGHNTLYWYLQNLGQGPELLIRYENEEAVDDSQLPKDRFSAERLKGVDSTLKIQPAELGDSAVYLCASSKRTGGNTEAFFGQGTRLTVV.